This T cell receptor beta chain was observed in a study of siplizumab effects on memory and regulatory T cells. Notes on this clone: The antigen is undetermined.

TCRdb's table, derived via immunoSEQ multiplex PCR, lists solely in-frame clones and lacks some. This sample carries 70,000 to 95,000 clones, 90% of them seen once, and the ten largest clones take around 16%. The length of the CDR3 is 14 residues. With V trimmed by 4 bases and J by 2 bases, 4 bases remained unmatched. Germline V CDR1 and CDR2: SGHVS, FQNEAQ. Study-level results: Siplizumab led to significantly less abundant alloreactive sequences that could be traced back to unstimulated CD4+ memory cells.

This clonotype originated in a human donor in good health. V is TRBV7-8 and J is TRBJ2-5, with TRBD2 matching 7 bases. What was sequenced was CD4+ T cells sorted from blood. In DNA, the CDR3 is TGTGCCAGCAGCTCCCGGGACTATCAAGAGACCCAGTACTTC. Its translation is CASSSRDYQETQYF.